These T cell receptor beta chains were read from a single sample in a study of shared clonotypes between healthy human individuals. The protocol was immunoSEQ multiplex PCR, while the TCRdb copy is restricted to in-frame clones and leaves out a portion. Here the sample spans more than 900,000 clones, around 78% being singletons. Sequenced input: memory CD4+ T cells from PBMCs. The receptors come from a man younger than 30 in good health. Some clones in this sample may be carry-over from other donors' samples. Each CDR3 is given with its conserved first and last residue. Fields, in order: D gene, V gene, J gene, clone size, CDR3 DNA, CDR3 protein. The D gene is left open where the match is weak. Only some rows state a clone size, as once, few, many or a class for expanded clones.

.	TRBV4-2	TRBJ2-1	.	TGTGCCAGCAGCCAAGGATCTGTTCTGGCTGAGCAGTTCTTC	CASSQGSVLAEQFF
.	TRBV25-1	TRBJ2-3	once	TGTGCCAGTTCGCCAGCCGGGATGGATACGCAGTATTTT	CASSPAGMDTQYF
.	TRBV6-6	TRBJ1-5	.	TGTGCCAGCACCCCGGGGGGCGCGCATCAGCCCCAGCATTTT	CASTPGGAHQPQHF
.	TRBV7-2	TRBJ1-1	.	TGTGCCAGCGCCGTTGGACGGAACACTGAAGCTTTCTTT	CASAVGRNTEAFF
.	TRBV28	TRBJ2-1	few	TGTGCCAGCAGTTCCCGACGGGCGAACTCCTACAATGAGCAGTTCTTC	CASSSRRANSYNEQFF
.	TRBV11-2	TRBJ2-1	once	TGTGCCAGCAGCTTAGCTCTCCTTGAGGGGAATGAGCAGTTCTTC	CASSLALLEGNEQFF
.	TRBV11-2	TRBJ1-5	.	TGTGCCAGCAGCCATAGCGCGGGGATTAATCAGCCCCAGCATTTT	CASSHSAGINQPQHF
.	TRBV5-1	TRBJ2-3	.	TGCGCCAGCAGCTTGCGCGCTGACACGCAGTATTTT	CASSLRADTQYF
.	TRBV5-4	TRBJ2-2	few	TGTGCCAGCAGCTTGGCTCCCACCGGGGAGCTGTTTTTT	CASSLAPTGELFF
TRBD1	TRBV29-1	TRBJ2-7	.	TGCAGCGTTGGACAGGGTTCCTACGAGCAGTACTTC	CSVGQGSYEQYF
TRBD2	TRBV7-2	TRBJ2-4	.	TGTGCCAGCAGCCCCCCCGGACTAGCGGGACTAGCCAAAAACATTCAGTACTTC	CASSPPGLAGLAKNIQYF